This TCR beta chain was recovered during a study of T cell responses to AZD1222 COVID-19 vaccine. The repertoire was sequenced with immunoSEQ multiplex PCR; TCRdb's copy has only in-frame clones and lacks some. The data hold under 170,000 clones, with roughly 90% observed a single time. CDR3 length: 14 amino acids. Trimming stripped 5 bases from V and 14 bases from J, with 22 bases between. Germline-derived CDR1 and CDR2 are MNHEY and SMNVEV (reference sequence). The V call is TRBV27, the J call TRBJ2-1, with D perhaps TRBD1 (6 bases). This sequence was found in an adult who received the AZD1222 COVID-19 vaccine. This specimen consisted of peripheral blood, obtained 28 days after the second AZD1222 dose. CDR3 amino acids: CASSGLDSTMREFF. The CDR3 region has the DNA TGTGCCAGCAGTGGGCTGGACAGCACAATGAGGGAGTTCTTC.